This TCR beta chain originates from a study of T cells in Graves' hyperthyroidism and ophthalmopathy. Using RNA transcripts as the source, TCR beta CDR3 regions were amplified. The primer set for the first-round RT-PCR of the TCR CDR3 was HTBI. TCRdb redid the calling of the multiplex PCR reads with MiXCR, one entry per CDR3 protein. The table includes hundreds of thousands of distinct CDR3 sequences, approximately 13% detected once. Trimming stripped 6 bases from V and 3 bases from J, with 14 bases between. This CDR3 has 14 amino acids. Germline CDR1 is MNHNS and CDR2 is SASEGT. There are many counts of this clonotype.

Sequenced material: blood. The sequence was collected from a woman in her 30s with Graves' hyperthyroidism that later progressed to Graves' ophthalmopathy. The chain couples TRBV6-1 to TRBJ1-1; D remains unclear. As DNA, the CDR3 is TGTGCCAGCAGCTTGACCCGCCGGGACACTGAAGCTTTCTTT. Its translation: CASSLTRRDTEAFF.